This entry features one T cell receptor (beta chain) sequence. Its antigen has not been determined. No qualities accompany the bases; no much larger clone lies one base away. These data originate in a study of PD-1 blockade in classical Hodgkin lymphoma (dated by TCRdb to 2018 to 2020). About the study as a whole: Nivolumab dosing was 3 mg/kg intravenously every 2 weeks, continuing until either disease progression or unacceptable toxicity. The study used CyTOF and TCR beta sequencing to define a peripheral blood immune signature of response to PD-1 blockade in classical Hodgkin lymphoma.

Genomic DNA was extracted with the Qiagen DNeasy kit from unsorted PBMCs and from negatively selected CD4+ and CD8+ fractions. Amplification of TCR beta CDR3 regions was done by immunoSEQ multiplex PCR with primers that anneal to V and J segments. A synthetic immune receptor repertoire was used to minimize amplification bias, and any remaining bias was removed computationally after sequencing. The authors' pipeline ran thus. Custom Python scripts were used to quantify repertoire diversity as the Shannon entropy index. The unsorted, CD4+ and CD8+ repertoires were each analyzed separately, with the exception of combined analyses, where CD4+ and CD8+ sequences were merged in silico. A clone counted as expanded when the clone's frequency after treatment rose at least 2-fold relative to C1D1, and clones undetected at baseline were given a pseudocount of 0.5. Clones with 0 or 1 copy at C1D1 were defined as singleton clones, while clones with 2 or more copies were defined as non-singleton clones. Clones expanded in unsorted samples were labelled as CD4+, CD8+ or unknown by matching protein sequences in sorted samples from the same patient. Wilcoxon tests were applied to paired samples to test diversity changes from C1D1 to C4D1. TCRdb's version of the immuneACCESS table is confined to in-frame rearrangements and falls short of the full clone set. An unresolved V gene accounts for under half of the shortfall where checked; the remainder is of unknown origin. V, J and clone size are taken as reported in that table, and D and trimming were inferred from the DNA itself. For this sample there are about 97,000 clones; 75% to 90% appear just once. Approximately 12% of the sample is taken by the ten largest.

The sample's time point label is to be understood as: cycle 1 day 1 (C1D1), immediately before nivolumab initiation. Relapse after autologous stem cell transplantation had occurred in all trial patients, and cohorts A, B and C were distinguished by prior brentuximab vedotin exposure. The trial cohort included around 60 patients with relapsed/refractory classical Hodgkin lymphoma, and each patient had a best overall response of complete response, partial response or progressive disease. Single-agent nivolumab was administered to trial patients in the multi-cohort phase II CheckMate 205 trial. An independent review committee assessed best overall response by applying the 2007 International Working Group response criteria. Trial PBMCs were collected just before the start of nivolumab (C1D1) and during therapy at cycle 2 day 1 and cycle 4 day 1. Peripheral blood was collected in 8 mL Vacutainer Cell Preparation Tubes, from which PBMCs were isolated by centrifugation and then cryopreserved.

Reading the germline V gene (reference sequence) gives CDR1 SGHAT and CDR2 FQDESV. Reading from cysteine to phenylalanine, the CDR3 counts 17 amino acids. Left in the record is the CDR3 DNA by itself, 51 bases read in frame from the first base. Deletion took 5 bases off V and 4 bases off J, with a span of 23 bases between the germline ends. The paper's findings and limits, for the study overall: Newly diagnosed patients were reported to have lower baseline TCR diversity than healthy donors, and relapsed/refractory patients were reported to have lower baseline TCR diversity still. Lower diversity was observed in patients in whom nivolumab was started less than 1 year after ASCT, and these patients were excluded from later analyses so that confounding by immune reconstitution would be avoided. Trial patients achieving complete response had baseline diversity similar to newly diagnosed patients, whereas partial responders and progressors had significantly lower diversity. CD4+ but not CD8+ TCR diversity rose significantly by C4D1 (p=0.0027 vs p=0.16), most apparent in complete responders (p=0.02). Only a single clinical trial cohort was studied, and what caused the repertoire differences, possibly disease activity or prior therapy, remained undefined.

The rearranged segments are TRBV11-1 and TRBJ1-2, with a weak D call of TRBD1 (5 bases match). This clonotype was sampled from a human donor with classical Hodgkin lymphoma. This specimen was peripheral blood mononuclear cells (PBMCs), taken at baseline. The DNA is as follows: TGTGCCAGCAGCCCCCAACCCCAGGGCGGAGTCGGCTATGGCTACACCTTC. It is translated as CASSPQPQGGVGYGYTF.